This T cell receptor beta chain was identified during a study of monozygotic twins with cystic fibrosis. Turning to the study itself: Library input was about 3.3 micrograms of fragmented DNA, with approximately 14 PCR cycles.

Comments on this clone: Its specificity is unknown.

Study observations and caveats: Monozygotic CF twins shared more identical nucleotide clonotypes than unrelated patients. Age, concordance and disease severity did not associate with shared CDR3 numbers. Low clonality (median about 0.0095) suggested a mostly naive repertoire.

Germline CDR1 and CDR2: SGHAT and FQNNGV. V was shortened by 2 bases and J by 4 bases, with 15 bases between the two germline ends. This CDR3 is built from 17 residues. TCRdb's copy holds only in-frame clones and misses some; the assay was immunoSEQ multiplex PCR. Of about 16,000 clones listed, around 96% are singletons. This chain links TRBV11-2 with TRBJ2-6; possibly TRBD1 for D (7 bases). This TCR was sampled from a girl aged 2 to 9 with cystic fibrosis. Sequenced: blood. The CDR3 region is CASSLTGRGVGANVLTF. CDR3 bases: TGTGCCAGCAGCTTAACGGGCAGGGGGGTCGGGGCCAACGTCCTGACTTTC.